The clone carrying this T cell receptor beta chain was seen more than once but under ten times. Trimming removed 0 bases at V and 7 bases at J, with 12 bases between. CDR3 length: 14 residues. Germline values: CDR1 LGHNA, CDR2 YNFKEQ. The data stem from a study of T-cell reconstitution after alpha-beta-depleted transplantation in children. Unique molecular identifiers were incorporated into the prepared TCRbeta library. TCRdb re-analysed the PCR reads in MiXCR, keeping a single row per CDR3 protein. Among some 590,000 distinct CDR3 sequences listed, roughly 10% were seen once. This clonotype originated in a human donor who donated a stem cell graft to a child with acute myeloid leukemia. The chain has TRBV4-2 and TRBJ1-2; D ambiguous. The source was PBMCs from the stem cell graft donor, collected from the stem cell graft. The CDR3 nucleotides are TGTGCCAGCAGCCAAGATCTAACTTTAATTGGCTACACCTTC. Translating it yields CASSQDLTLIGYTF.